This T cell receptor (beta chain) was sequenced for a study of OX40 agonist ivuxolimab in advanced cancers. The V end lost 4 bases, the J end lost 1 base, and 17 bases lay between the germline ends. Germline loops: CDR1 SGHRS, CDR2 YFSETQ. The CDR3 runs 16 residues. The repertoire was sequenced with immunoSEQ multiplex PCR; TCRdb's copy has only in-frame clones and lacks some. The data hold about 76,000 clones, with 84% observed a single time. Specimen: CD4+ or CD8+ T cells sorted from blood, collected in a trial of the OX40 agonist ivuxolimab. This TCR came from an adult with an advanced solid tumor such as melanoma, head and neck, liver or kidney cancer. V usage is TRBV5-1 and J usage is TRBJ1-2, with D possibly being TRBD1 (5 bases). CDR3 coding DNA: TGCGCCAGCAGCATCTTCGGGACGGGACTTAACTATGGCTACACCTTC. This translates into CASSIFGTGLNYGYTF.